One sample yielded the 19 T cell receptor beta chains listed below, sequenced in a study of CD8 T cells in ankylosing spondylitis. TCRdb passed the 5' RACE reads through MiXCR, listing each CDR3 protein once. Among 210,000 or so distinct CDR3 sequences listed, about a quarter were seen once. What was sequenced was blood, either unsorted or a sorted T cell fraction (not recorded which). These receptors came from a male donor with ankylosing spondylitis or in good health (not recorded which).

This sequence joins TRBV5-5 and TRBJ1-1, with a weak D call TRBD1 (6 bases). The ends were cut back, 0 bases at V and 1 base at J, with 10 bases in the middle. The CDR3 consists of 15 residues. The germline CDR1 and CDR2 sequences are SGHKS and YYEKEE (reference sequence). As DNA, the CDR3 is TGTGCCAGCAGCTTGGTCACGACAGGGAACACTGAAGCTTTCTTT. Its protein is CASSLVTTGNTEAFF.

The V gene is TRBV11-2, the J gene TRBJ2-2; D is undetermined. The CDR3 length is 17 residues. The V and J ends lost 0 bases and 1 base respectively, with 12 bases between them. Looked up from germline, CDR1 is SGHAT and CDR2 is FQNNGV. The CDR3 loop is CASSLDMVGQNTGELFF. The CDR3 coding sequence is TGTGCCAGCAGCTTAGATATGGTAGGGCAGAACACCGGGGAGCTGTTTTTT.

V usage is TRBV20-1 and J usage is TRBJ1-4; D unresolved. Trimming stripped 3 bases from V and 10 bases from J, with 9 bases between. CDR3 length: 11 residues. CDR1 is DFQATT and CDR2 is SNEGSKA in the germline V gene (reference sequence). Written as DNA, the CDR3 is TGCAGTGCTAGCATTCGGGGAAAACTGTTTTTT. As protein: CSASIRGKLFF.

The rearrangement links TRBV20-1 to TRBJ2-7; TRBD2 is a possible D gene (5 bases). The V gene lost 4 bases and the J gene lost 2 bases, with 9 bases spanning the gap. Germline V gene lookup returns CDR1 DFQATT and CDR2 SNEGSKA (reference sequence). The CDR3 sequence is 12 residues long. DNA of the CDR3: TGCAGTGCTATAGCGCAGACCTACGAGCAGTACTTC. It yields the protein CSAIAQTYEQYF.

In this sample, this clonotype turned up a few times. This rearrangement joins TRBV19 to TRBJ2-7; D ambiguous. V lost 1 base and J 2 bases, leaving 6 bases between the germline ends. This CDR3 region has 13 residues. Germline V CDR1 and CDR2: LNHDA, SQIVND (reference sequence). CDR3 sequence (DNA): TGTGCCAGTAGTATAGTGAACGCCTACGAGCAGTACTTC. Translated: CASSIVNAYEQYF.

The chain links TRBV10-3 to TRBJ2-1, with 12 bases aligning to TRBD2. Looked up from germline, CDR1 is ENHRY and CDR2 is SYGVKD. The CDR3 is 17 amino acids. J lost 7 bases, V lost 5 bases, and 12 bases had no gene match. DNA of the CDR3: TGTGCCATCAGTACGACTCTAGCGGGAGGGCTGGCAAATGAGCAGTTCTTC. Translation gives CAISTTLAGGLANEQFF.

The sample holds many counts of this clonotype. This chain links TRBV28 with TRBJ2-6, with D unclear. The CDR3 is made up of 15 amino acids. The V and J ends lost 5 bases and 2 bases respectively, with 10 bases between them. Germline V gene data show CDR1 as MDHEN and CDR2 as SYDVKM. CDR3 protein: CASSPQYPGANVLTF. In nucleotides, the CDR3 is TGTGCCAGCAGTCCCCAGTACCCTGGGGCCAACGTCCTGACTTTC.

Only a few counts were recorded for this clonotype. This sequence joins TRBV4-2 and TRBJ1-1; D uncertain. CDR1 and CDR2 (germline): LGHNA, YNFKEQ. Trimming stripped 1 base from V and 1 base from J, with 10 bases between. The CDR3 runs to 15 residues. The CDR3 sequence is CASSQVYGGNTEAFF. The CDR3 DNA reads TGTGCCAGCAGCCAAGTATATGGAGGGAACACTGAAGCTTTCTTT.

This chain links TRBV7-2 with TRBJ2-1; weak D call: TRBD1 (6 bases). V shed 5 bases and J shed 8 bases, with 16 bases lying between them. The CDR3 is 14 amino acids. In germline, CDR1 is SGHTA, CDR2 FQGNSA. DNA for the CDR3: TGTGCCAGCAGCATCGATGTGGGGGCCGATGAGCAGTTCTTC. Its protein product is CASSIDVGADEQFF.

The table lists this clonotype with many counts. V gene TRBV15 combines with J gene TRBJ2-3; D call uncertain. This CDR3 comprises 14 residues. Between the trimmed V and J ends, which lost 7 bases and 2 bases, there was a span of 13 bases. Per the germline V gene, CDR1 is LNHNV and CDR2 is YYDKDF (reference sequence). DNA of the CDR3: TGTGCCACCAAAAAGGAGCCTAACACAGATACGCAGTATTTT. It encodes CATKKEPNTDTQYF.

This clonotype was seen ten or more times. This sequence joins TRBV6-4 and TRBJ2-1; D perhaps matches TRBD2 (6 bases). Trimming cost V 0 bases and J 2 bases, with 17 bases left between them. Germline CDR1 and CDR2: MRHNA and SNTAGT. The CDR3 runs 18 residues. The CDR3: CASSDSPSGSVTYNEQFF. CDR3 coding DNA: TGTGCCAGCAGTGACTCCCCCTCCGGGAGTGTGACCTACAATGAGCAGTTCTTC.

At least ten counts were recorded for this clonotype. This sequence joins TRBV5-1 and TRBJ1-2; 7 bases agree with TRBD1. Germline lookup yields CDR1 SGHRS and CDR2 YFSETQ. The CDR3 totals 15 residues. V shed 4 bases and J 1 base; nucleotides not matched to a gene: 7. The DNA for the CDR3 is TGCGCCAGCAGCGAGGGAGGGGGCTTTAACTATGGCTACACCTTC. Amino acid sequence: CASSEGGGFNYGYTF. The full variable domain, rest sourced from reference TRBV5-1 and TRBJ1-2, is KAGVTQTPRYLIKTRGQQVTLSCSPISGHRSVSWYQQTPGQGLQFLFEYFSETQRNKGNFPGRFSGRQFSNSRSEMNVSTLELGDSALYLCASSEGGGFNYGYTFGSGTRLTVV.

The J gene is TRBJ1-1, the V gene TRBV3-1; 9 bases fit TRBD1. This CDR3 comprises 16 residues. Trimming took 10 bases from V and 2 from J; bases not matched to a gene: 14. Per the germline V gene, CDR1 is LGHDT and CDR2 is YNNKEL (reference sequence). DNA of the CDR3: TGTGCCATTCCTGGACAGGGGACGCGCCGTAACACTGAAGCTTTCTTT. Amino acid sequence: CAIPGQGTRRNTEAFF.

This chain links TRBV5-1 with TRBJ2-5; the D gene is possibly TRBD2 (6 bases). The germline gives CDR1 SGHRS, CDR2 YFSETQ. V shed 1 base and J shed 5 bases, with 15 bases lying between them. The CDR3 covers 15 residues. The CDR3 protein is CASSLQQGGGETQYF. CDR3 DNA sequence: TGCGCCAGCAGCTTGCAGCAGGGAGGCGGGGAGACCCAGTACTTC.

CDR3 DNA sequence: TGTGCCAGCAGCTCCTTGACTAGCGTGGTCACAGATACGCAGTATTTT. Translating gives CASSSLTSVVTDTQYF. The chain carries TRBV7-2 and TRBJ2-3, with 8 bases lining up with TRBD2. CDR3 length: 16 amino acids. The V gene's germline CDR1 is SGHTA and CDR2 FQGNSA. With V trimmed by 4 bases and J by 2 bases, 8 bases remained unmatched.

The sample holds a few counts of this clonotype. The chain combines TRBV27 with TRBJ1-2; D not resolved. This CDR3 spans 13 amino acids. The V gene's germline CDR1 is MNHEY and CDR2 SMNVEV (reference sequence). V was pared by 2 bases and J by 4 bases, with 8 bases between. The CDR3 bases are TGTGCCAGCAGTTTAAAGCTTTCCTATGGCTACACCTTC. Protein product: CASSLKLSYGYTF.

This clonotype was detected many times. Germline is not matched at one junction end, which may reflect a read error. This chain links TRBV7-2 with TRBJ2-5; maybe TRBD1 (5 bases). The CDR3 totals 13 residues. Germline CDR1 is SGHTA and CDR2 is FQGNSA. This chain's CDR3 is CASSLGPQDTQYF. The CDR3 region has the DNA TGTGCCAGCAGCCTGGGGCCACAAGATACCCAGTACTTC.

This clonotype came up many times. The chain uses TRBV7-8 and TRBJ2-1, with 8 bases that match TRBD2. J was trimmed by 9 bases and V by 8 bases; bases with no gene match: 12. The CDR3 totals 14 residues. Germline loops: CDR1 SGHVS, CDR2 FQNEAQ. The CDR3 protein is CASFPVEREPEQFF. The CDR3 coding sequence is TGTGCCAGCTTCCCGGTCGAGCGGGAGCCTGAGCAGTTCTTC.

This clonotype appeared a few times. The chain recombines TRBV20-1 with TRBJ1-2, with TRBD1 identical over 8 bases. CDR1 and CDR2 (germline): DFQATT, SNEGSKA (reference sequence). This CDR3 comprises 16 residues. The ends lost 1 base at V and 7 bases at J; junction bases unmatched: 14. This chain's CDR3 is CSARASLIGQGSGYTF. DNA for the CDR3: TGCAGTGCTAGAGCGTCCCTTATAGGACAGGGCTCTGGCTACACCTTC.